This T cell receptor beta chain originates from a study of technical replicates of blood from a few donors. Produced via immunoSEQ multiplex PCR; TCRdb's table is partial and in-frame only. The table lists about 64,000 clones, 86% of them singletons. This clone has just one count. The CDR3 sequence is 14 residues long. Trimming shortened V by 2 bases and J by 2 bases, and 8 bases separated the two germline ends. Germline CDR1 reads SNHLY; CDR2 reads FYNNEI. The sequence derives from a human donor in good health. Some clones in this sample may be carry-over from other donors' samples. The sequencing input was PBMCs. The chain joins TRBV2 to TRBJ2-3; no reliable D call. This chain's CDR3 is CASSEYPFTDTQYF. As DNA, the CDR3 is TGTGCCAGCAGTGAATATCCCTTCACAGATACGCAGTATTTT. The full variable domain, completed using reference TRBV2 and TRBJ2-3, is EPEVTQTPSHQVTQMGQEVILRCVPISNHLYFYWYRQILGQKVEFLVSFYNNEISEKSEIFDDQFSVERPDGSNFTLKIRSTKLEDSAMYFCASSEYPFTDTQYFGPGTRLTVL.